Each of the 11 T cell receptor beta chains below was sequenced from the same sample in a study of T-cell memory formation after mild COVID-19. Via MiXCR, TCRdb re-called the 5' RACE reads, giving one row per CDR3 protein. The repertoire holds some 330,000 distinct CDR3 sequences, around 21% seen once, with 12% in the top ten. Sequencing input: PBMCs or a T cell subset sorted from them (not recorded which). These receptors all come from an adult woman who had mild COVID-19 (a few samples of this study predate the infection). Cell type and time point are not known.

This clonotype has more than one count but fewer than ten. This rearrangement joins TRBV20-1 to TRBJ2-1; D possibly corresponds to TRBD1 (6 bases). The V end lost 6 bases, the J end lost 5 bases, and 23 bases lay between the germline ends. The CDR3 has 16 amino acids. Germline V gene lookup returns CDR1 DFQATT and CDR2 SNEGSKA (reference sequence). CDR3 sequence (DNA): TGCAGTGCACCCCCGATCAGGGACAAAATAAACAATGAGCAGTTCTTC. Translating gives CSAPPIRDKINNEQFF.

This clonotype turned up a few times. The J gene is TRBJ2-5, the V gene TRBV9, with D unclear. CDR1 and CDR2 (germline): SGDLS, YYNGEE. Trimming shortened V by 3 bases and J by 4 bases, and 10 bases separated the two germline ends. CDR3 length: 13 amino acids. This CDR3 is CASSERPGETQYF. DNA of the CDR3: TGTGCCAGCAGCGAGAGGCCCGGAGAGACCCAGTACTTC. The full variable domain, in which reference TRBV9 and TRBJ2-5 provide the parts outside the CDR3, is DSGVTQTPKHLITATGQRVTLRCSPRSGDLSVYWYQQSLDQGLQFLIQYYNGEERAKGNILERFSAQQFPDLHSELNLSSLELGDSALYFCASSERPGETQYFGPGTRLLVL.

This clonotype occurred a few times. The CDR3 protein is CAIRLAGALHEQFF. The CDR3 DNA is TGTGCCATACGACTAGCGGGGGCGCTCCATGAGCAGTTCTTC. The genes are TRBV10-3 and TRBJ2-1, with 12 bases identical to TRBD2. In germline, CDR1 is ENHRY, CDR2 SYGVKD. Losses at the gene ends were 9 bases for V and 8 bases for J; bases not matched to a gene: 8. CDR3 size: 14 residues.

This clonotype was recorded a few times. The chain combines TRBV3-1 with TRBJ2-1; D is possibly TRBD1 or TRBD2 (5 bases each). V gave up 1 base and J gave up 4 bases, with 14 bases separating them. Germline CDR1 reads LGHDT; CDR2 reads YNNKEL (reference sequence). The CDR3 is 16 amino acids. The chain's CDR3 is CASSQVGPGTYNEQFF. The CDR3 DNA reads as TGTGCCAGCAGCCAAGTTGGTCCGGGGACGTACAATGAGCAGTTCTTC.

This clonotype was seen more than once but under ten times. The chain recombines TRBV12-3 or TRBV12-4 with TRBJ1-2, with D perhaps matching TRBD1 (5 bases). The germline V and J ends were trimmed by 6 bases and 2 bases, with 13 bases remaining between them. There are 14 residues in the CDR3. The CDR3 DNA reads as TGTGCCAGCAGGCCGGGACTGCAGAACTATGGCTACACCTTC. It codes for CASRPGLQNYGYTF.

This clonotype was found a few times. Being one base from a much bigger clone, this may be a read error. The chain links TRBV7-2 to TRBJ2-3, with unresolved D. The CDR3 loop spans 14 amino acids. CDR1 is SGHTA and CDR2 is FQGNSA in the germline V gene. V shed 1 base and J shed 1 base, with 6 bases lying between them. The CDR3 region is CASSLELGTDTQYF. CDR3 bases: TGTGCCAGCAGCTTAGAGCTGGGCACAGATACGCAGTATTTT.

J is TRBJ2-1 and V is TRBV5-4; possibly TRBD1 for D (5 bases). Trimming pared 2 bases from V and 5 bases from J, leaving 14 bases between. Germline CDR1 and CDR2: SGHNT and YYREEE (reference sequence). The CDR3 contains 15 residues. This CDR3 is CASSFRTYLNNEQFF. The DNA for the CDR3 is TGTGCCAGCAGCTTCAGGACATACCTAAACAATGAGCAGTTCTTC.

This clonotype came up a few times. The chain joins TRBV4-3 to TRBJ2-7; D possibly matches TRBD1 or TRBD2 (5 bases each). Germline CDR1 reads LGHNA; CDR2 reads YSLEER. Between the trimmed V and J ends, which lost 0 bases and 2 bases, there was a span of 11 bases. The CDR3 has 15 amino acids. CDR3 in DNA: TGCGCCAGCAGCCAAGATCGGGACGGGGCCTACGAGCAGTACTTC. Its translation: CASSQDRDGAYEQYF.

The V call is TRBV29-1, the J call TRBJ1-2; D remains unclear. Trimming stripped 7 bases from V and 4 bases from J, with 19 bases between. CDR1 is SQVTM and CDR2 is ANQGSEA in the germline V gene. This CDR3 contains 14 residues. CDR3 nucleotides: TGCAGCGCCCGCGACCCGACTGAAACCTATGGCTACACCTTC. The encoded protein is CSARDPTETYGYTF.

Only a few counts were recorded for this clonotype. The chain has TRBV15 and TRBJ2-3; 12 bases line up with TRBD2. The germline gives CDR1 LNHNV, CDR2 YYDKDF (reference sequence). After removal of 3 bases from V and 0 bases from J, the junction contained 1 base not matched to a gene. CDR3 length equals 16 residues. CDR3 sequence reads: CATSRGLAGSTDTQYF. The CDR3 DNA reads TGTGCCACCAGCAGGGGACTAGCGGGTAGCACAGATACGCAGTATTTT.

The chain employs TRBV15 and TRBJ2-5; D uncertain. Trimming pared 0 bases from V and 1 base from J, leaving 6 bases between. CDR1 and CDR2 (germline): LNHNV, YYDKDF (reference sequence). CDR3 length equals 14 residues. In nucleotides, the CDR3 is TGTGCCACCAGCAGAGATGTAGGCCAAGAGACCCAGTACTTC. This codes for CATSRDVGQETQYF.